This T cell receptor (beta chain) came from a study of regulatory T cells in long-lasting Graves disease. The CDR3 contains 15 residues. Trimming pared 6 bases from V and 0 bases from J, leaving 14 bases between. Germline lookup yields CDR1 MNHEY and CDR2 SVGEGT. General study results and limits: Persistent disease was associated with favored TRBV28 usage and with favored use of TRBJ1-2 and TRBJ2-5.

As for time point: newly diagnosed GD, antithyroid drugs for less than 3 months. PBMC RNA was the source of the TCR library. In building TCR beta libraries, iRepertoire HTBI primers were used together with Arm-PCR of CDR3 regions. TCRdb called the multiplex PCR reads again in MiXCR, with one record for every CDR3 protein. The sample lists 550,000 to 600,000 distinct CDR3 sequences, about 16% occurring once. In regard to this clonotype: The antigen remains unidentified.

The same sample was also studied in work on T cells in Graves' hyperthyroidism and ophthalmopathy. That source reports: If no ophthalmopathy progression occurred within 18 months, Graves' hyperthyroidism was stable. Participants, patients aged 18 to 65, had newly diagnosed hyperthyroidism with a duration under 2 months.

Source: peripheral blood mononuclear cells (PBMCs), taken at new diagnosis, from a patient treated with antithyroid drugs. The TCR originated in a man aged 18 to 30 with Graves disease. This sequence joins TRBV6-2 or TRBV6-3 and TRBJ1-1; no clear D gene. The CDR3 region has the DNA TGTGCCAGCAGGGGCCATAGGGTCATGAACACTGAAGCTTTCTTT. Translated: CASRGHRVMNTEAFF.